This T cell receptor beta chain emerged from a study of cytotoxic CD8 clonotypes in ibrutinib-treated CLL. Across the study: Among responders, some 25 were partial and 2 complete; after median roughly 65 months, approximately 15 stayed remitted and some twelve progressed. The response samples were taken once patients had been treated for a median of about 12 months, range 6 to 36. Study outcomes and limitations: Baseline clonality exceeded age-matched healthy donors and tracked circulating CD8+ T-cell counts.

Worth noting for this clone: The target antigen is unknown. This sample includes further DNA sequences coding for the same CDR3.

Germline lookup yields CDR1 MNHEY and CDR2 SVGAGI. CDR3 size: 13 residues. The V gene lost 2 bases and the J gene lost 1 base, with 5 bases spanning the gap. Sequencing used immunoSEQ multiplex PCR; TCRdb keeps in-frame clones, though not all of them. This repertoire shows hundreds of thousands of clones, over 60% found once; its top ten account for around 6.3%. This sequence was found in a human donor with chronic lymphocytic leukemia. The sequenced sample was PBMCs, obtained after 36 months of ibrutinib treatment. This rearrangement joins TRBV6-5 to TRBJ1-1; D is uncertain. The CDR3: CASSYRRNTEAFF. The DNA of the CDR3 is TGTGCCAGCAGTTACCGGAGGAACACTGAAGCTTTCTTT.